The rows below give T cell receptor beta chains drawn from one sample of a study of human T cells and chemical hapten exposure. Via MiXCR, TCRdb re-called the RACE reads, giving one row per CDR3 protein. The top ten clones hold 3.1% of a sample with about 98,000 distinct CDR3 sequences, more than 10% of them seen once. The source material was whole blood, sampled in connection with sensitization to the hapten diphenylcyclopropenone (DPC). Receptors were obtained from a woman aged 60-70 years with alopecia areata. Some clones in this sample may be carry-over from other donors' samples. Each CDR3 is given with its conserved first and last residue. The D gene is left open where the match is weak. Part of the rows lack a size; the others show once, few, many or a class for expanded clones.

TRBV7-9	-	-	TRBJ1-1	TGTGTCAGCCGGACCAACACTGAAGCTTTCTTT	CVSRTNTEAFF
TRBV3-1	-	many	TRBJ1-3	TGTGCCAGCAGTTTGGAATCCGGAAACACCATATATTTT	CASSLESGNTIYF
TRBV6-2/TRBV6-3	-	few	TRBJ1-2	TGTGCCAGCAGTGCCGAGGGGATCTATCTCTATGGCTACACCTTC	CASSAEGIYLYGYTF
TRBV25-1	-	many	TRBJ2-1	TGTGCCAGCAGTGACGGTGCAGCTGGATACAATGAGCAGTTCTTC	CASSDGAAGYNEQFF
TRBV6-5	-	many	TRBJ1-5	TGTGCCTCCGCCCGCGCTGGCAATCAGCCCCAGCATTTT	CASARAGNQPQHF
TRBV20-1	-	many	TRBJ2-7	TGCAGTGCTAAGTCAGGGAATGGCGAGCAGTACTTC	CSAKSGNGEQYF
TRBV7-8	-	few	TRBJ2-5	TGTGCCAGCGGAAGGGGTAGGGCGGTGGAGACCCAGTACTTC	CASGRGRAVETQYF
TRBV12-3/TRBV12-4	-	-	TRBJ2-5	TGTGCCAGCAGTTCCTGGGAGACCCAGTACTTC	CASSSWETQYF
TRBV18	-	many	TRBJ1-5	TGTGCCAGCTCACCCGAAGGGAGGGGCAATCAGCCCCAGCATTTT	CASSPEGRGNQPQHF
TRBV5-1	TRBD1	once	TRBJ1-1	TGCGCCAGCAGCTTGGCGGACAGGGAGGACACTGAAGCTTTCTTT	CASSLADREDTEAFF
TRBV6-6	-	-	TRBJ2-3	TGTGCCAGCGGTGGGGATACAGATACGCAGTATTTT	CASGGDTDTQYF
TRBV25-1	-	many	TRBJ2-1	TGTGCCAGCAGTGAATCTTGGCGGGGGCAGTTCTTC	CASSESWRGQFF
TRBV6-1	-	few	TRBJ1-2	TGTGCCAGCAGTGACCCTACATTGAGGCATGGCTACACCTTC	CASSDPTLRHGYTF
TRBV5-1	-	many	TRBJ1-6	TGCGCCAGCAGCTTGCAGGATCCTGGGACCTCACCCCTCCACTTT	CASSLQDPGTSPLHF
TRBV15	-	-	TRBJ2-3	TGTGCCACCAGCAGATCGCCTTCGGGGAAGGGCACAGATACGCAGTATTTT	CATSRSPSGKGTDTQYF
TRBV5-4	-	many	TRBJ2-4	TGTGCCAGCAGCTTGTACCAGGGTGACATTCAGTACTTC	CASSLYQGDIQYF
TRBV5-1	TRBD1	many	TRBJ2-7	TGCGCCAGCAGCTCCACAGGGGGCGGTTACGAGCAGTACTTC	CASSSTGGGYEQYF
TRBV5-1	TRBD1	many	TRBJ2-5	TGCGCCAGCAGCTTAGGGACAGGACGCGGGGCCCAGTACTTC	CASSLGTGRGAQYF
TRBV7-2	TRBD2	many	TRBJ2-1	TGTGCCAGCAGCTTAAGGTCGAGCGGGGTAAATGAGCAGTTCTTC	CASSLRSSGVNEQFF
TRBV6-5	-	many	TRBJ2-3	TGTGCCAGCAGTCGCCTGGGTGGCACAGATACGCAGTATTTT	CASSRLGGTDTQYF
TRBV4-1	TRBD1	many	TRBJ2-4	TGCGCCAGCAGCCGGGAAACAGGGGGCGCGAACATTCAGTACTTC	CASSRETGGANIQYF
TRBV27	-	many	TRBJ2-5	TGTGCCAGCAGTTTAGCTAGACAAGAGACCCAGTACTTC	CASSLARQETQYF
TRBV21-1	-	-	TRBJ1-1	TGTGCCAGCAGCAAAGGTAAGGGGAGTGTGAACACTGAAGCTTTCTTT	CASSKGKGSVNTEAFF
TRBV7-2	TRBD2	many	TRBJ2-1	TGTGCCAGCAGCTCCCCTAATGGGCGGGGGGGTTCCTACAATGAGCAGTTCTTC	CASSSPNGRGGSYNEQFF
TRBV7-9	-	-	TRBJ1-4	TGTGCCAGCAGCTTACTGGAATCACATCCCACTAATGAAAAACTGTTTTTT	CASSLLESHPTNEKLFF
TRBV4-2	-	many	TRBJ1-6	TGTGCCAGCAGCCAAGATTCATTGGCAGGCCTTTCACCCCTCCACTTT	CASSQDSLAGLSPLHF
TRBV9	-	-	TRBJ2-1	TGTGCCAGCAGCGTATTATGGGCGACCCCCAATGAGCAGTTCTTC	CASSVLWATPNEQFF
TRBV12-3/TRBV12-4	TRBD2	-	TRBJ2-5	TGTGCCAGCAGTTTAGGTGGACTAGCCAAAGAGACCCAGTACTTC	CASSLGGLAKETQYF
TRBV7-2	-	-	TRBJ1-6	TGTGCCAGCAGCTTGTGGCGGGGCCGGGCCCTCCACTTT	CASSLWRGRALHF
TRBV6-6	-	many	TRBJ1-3	TGTGCCAGCAGTTACTCTGCACAGAAAAGCTCTGGAAACACCATATATTTT	CASSYSAQKSSGNTIYF
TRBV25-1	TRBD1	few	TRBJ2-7	TGTGCCAGCAGTGATCCCGGACAGGGTGGGTCGGAGCAGTACTTC	CASSDPGQGGSEQYF